The clone carrying this T cell receptor beta chain showed up just a few times. Its antigen remains unidentified. The sample comes from a study of cytomegalovirus exposure and HLA in healthy donors. Turning to the study itself: The study placed around 80% of its approximately 400 genotyped donors in the Caucasian-associated ancestry cluster. Study-level results: Most TCR sequences were rare, but some public TCRs occurred in many donors. V- and J-gene trimming of TCR beta was linked (in a later analysis) to a missense DCLRE1C variant. HLA alleles were associated with 15,000 to 20,000 TCR beta sequences in a later analysis at 0.05 false discovery rate.

PCR employed 60 Vbeta and 13 Jbeta primers. TCRdb keeps only in-frame clones here, not all; method: immunoSEQ multiplex PCR. This sample has 130,000 or so clones; roughly 77% occur once, and the top ten carry more than 1.5%. The sample taken for sequencing was PBMCs. This receptor was identified in a man younger than 35 in good health and CMV-seronegative.

CDR3 nucleotide sequence: TGTGCCCAGATCTCTGGAAACACCATATATTTT. This encodes CAQISGNTIYF. V usage is TRBV2 and J usage is TRBJ1-3; the D is unclear. This CDR3 has 11 amino acids. The ends were cut back, 11 bases at V and 0 bases at J, with 5 bases in the middle. The germline V gene encodes CDR1 SNHLY and CDR2 FYNNEI.